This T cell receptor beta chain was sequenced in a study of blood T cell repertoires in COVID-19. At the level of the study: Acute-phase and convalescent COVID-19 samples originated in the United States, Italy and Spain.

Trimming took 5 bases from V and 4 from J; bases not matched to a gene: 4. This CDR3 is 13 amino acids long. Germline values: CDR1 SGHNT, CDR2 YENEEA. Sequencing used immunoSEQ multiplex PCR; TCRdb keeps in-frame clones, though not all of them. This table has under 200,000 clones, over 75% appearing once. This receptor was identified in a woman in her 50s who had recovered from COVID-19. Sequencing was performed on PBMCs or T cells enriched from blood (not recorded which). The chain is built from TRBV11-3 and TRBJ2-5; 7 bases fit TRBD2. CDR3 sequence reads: CASSPWGGETQYF. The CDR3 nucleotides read TGTGCCAGCAGCCCCTGGGGGGGAGAGACCCAGTACTTC. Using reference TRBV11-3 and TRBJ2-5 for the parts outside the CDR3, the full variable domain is EAGVVQSPRYKIIEKKQPVAFWCNPISGHNTLYWYLQNLGQGPELLIRYENEEAVDDSQLPKDRFSAERLKGVDSTLKIQPAELGDSAVYLCASSPWGGETQYFGPGTRLLVL.